The rows below give T cell receptor beta chains drawn from one sample of a study of OX40 agonist ivuxolimab in advanced cancers. Clones were read by immunoSEQ multiplex PCR, and TCRdb kept only the in-frame ones, dropping some. The data contain roughly 38,000 clones, around 80% of them singletons. Sequencing was performed on CD4+ or CD8+ T cells sorted from blood, taken in a trial of the OX40 agonist ivuxolimab. These TCRs come from an adult with an advanced solid tumor such as melanoma, head and neck, liver or kidney cancer. Both conserved end residues are part of each CDR3. D genes are given only for firm matches. Clone size is not always given. Where it is, it says once, few, many or a class for expanded clones.

V gene	clone size	D gene	J gene	CDR3 DNA	CDR3 protein
TRBV11-2	medium-sized	TRBD2	TRBJ2-1	TGTGCCAGCAGACCCCCGGGGACTAGCGTCTACAATGAGCAGTTCTTC	CASRPPGTSVYNEQFF
TRBV12-5	-	TRBD2	TRBJ2-1	TGTGCTAGTGGTTTGGGACTAGCGGGAGACAATGAGCAGTTCTTC	CASGLGLAGDNEQFF
TRBV4-1	-	-	TRBJ1-3	TGCGCCAGCAGCCGAAGCAACAGGGTCGGTGGAAACACCATATATTTT	CASSRSNRVGGNTIYF
TRBV6-1	-	-	TRBJ2-1	TGTGCCAGCAGTGAATTATGGGGTTGGAATGAGCAGTTCTTC	CASSELWGWNEQFF
TRBV27	-	-	TRBJ2-7	TGTGCCAGCAGTTGGGCCAAAAACTACGAGCAGTACTTC	CASSWAKNYEQYF
TRBV28	-	TRBD1	TRBJ1-6	TGTGCCACCCGCGGGACAGGCCCTCATTCACCCCTCCACTTT	CATRGTGPHSPLHF
TRBV9	-	-	TRBJ2-6	TGTGCCAGCAGCACACAGGGAGTCGGGGCCAACGTCCTGACTTTC	CASSTQGVGANVLTF
TRBV28	-	-	TRBJ2-2	TGTGCCAGCACCGGCGGGCTAGTGGCCGGGGAGCTGTTTTTT	CASTGGLVAGELFF
TRBV29-1	once	TRBD2	TRBJ2-5	TGCAGCGTGGGACTAGCGGGAGAGACCCAGTACTTC	CSVGLAGETQYF
TRBV7-2	-	TRBD2	TRBJ2-1	TGTGCCAGCAGCGGCACCGGGACTAGCGGGGGGGAGCAGTTCTTC	CASSGTGTSGGEQFF
TRBV9	once	-	TRBJ2-5	TGTGCCAGCAGCGTAGCTCCGGGAACTCGGGGGACCCAGTACTTC	CASSVAPGTRGTQYF
TRBV5-6	-	-	TRBJ1-1	TGTGCCAGCAGCTTGTATAAAGGGTCACACACTGAAGCTTTCTTT	CASSLYKGSHTEAFF
TRBV28	-	-	TRBJ1-2	TGTGCCAGCAGATTGTCCGGCGGGAACTATGGCTACACCTTC	CASRLSGGNYGYTF
TRBV20-1	-	-	TRBJ1-4	TGCAGTGCGCCCACAAGGGAAAAACTGTTTTTT	CSAPTREKLFF
TRBV4-1	-	-	TRBJ1-5	TGCGCCAGCAGCCAAGTTACCCGTAATCAGCCCCAGCATTTT	CASSQVTRNQPQHF
TRBV5-1	-	TRBD2	TRBJ2-1	TGCGCCAGTCGAAGCGGGGGGATAGGGGAGCAGTTCTTC	CASRSGGIGEQFF
TRBV6-5	-	TRBD1	TRBJ1-1	TGTGCCAGCAGTGGCCCGGGACAGGGAACTGAAGCTTTCTTT	CASSGPGQGTEAFF
TRBV6-5	-	-	TRBJ1-5	TGTGCCAGCAGTCCCGACAGGAATCGCAATCAGCCCCAGCATTTT	CASSPDRNRNQPQHF
TRBV5-1	-	-	TRBJ2-1	TGCGCCAGCAGCTTCCAGGGAAAGGCATCCTACAATGAGCAGTTCTTC	CASSFQGKASYNEQFF
TRBV11-2	-	-	TRBJ2-7	TGTGCCAGCAGCTTAGGAGGTAACGAGCAGTACTTC	CASSLGGNEQYF
TRBV5-5	-	-	TRBJ2-2	TGTGCCAGCAGCTTGGCACCGTATAACACCGGGGAGCTGTTTTTT	CASSLAPYNTGELFF
TRBV6-1	-	-	TRBJ1-4	TGTGCCAGCAGCCTACTGCAGGGCGAACTGTTTTTT	CASSLLQGELFF
TRBV7-9	-	-	TRBJ1-1	TGTGCCAGCAGCTACGGGCGGGAGAAAGCTTTCTTT	CASSYGREKAFF
TRBV5-6	-	TRBD1	TRBJ1-5	TGTGCCAGCAGCCAAGGGACAGGAGCAAGCAATCAGCCCCAGCATTTT	CASSQGTGASNQPQHF
TRBV5-1	-	TRBD2	TRBJ2-1	TGCGCCAGCAGCTTGGAGGTAGCGGGGGACCATGAGCAGTTCTTC	CASSLEVAGDHEQFF
TRBV19	-	-	TRBJ2-7	TGTGCCAGTAGTACAACCCCTGACTCCTACGAGCAGTACTTC	CASSTTPDSYEQYF
TRBV6-1	-	-	TRBJ2-7	TGTGCCAGGACGGAGGTGATTTACGAGCAGTACTTC	CARTEVIYEQYF
TRBV10-1	-	-	TRBJ2-7	TGCGCCAGCGGGACAACAACCTACGAGCAGTACTTC	CASGTTTYEQYF
TRBV30	-	TRBD2	TRBJ2-3	TGTGCCTGGAGTAGCCAGACTAGCGATGCGACGGGCACAGATACGCAGTATTTT	CAWSSQTSDATGTDTQYF
TRBV6-6	-	-	TRBJ1-5	TGTGCCAGCAGTTATCCAGGGGCTGGTCAGCCCCAGCATTTT	CASSYPGAGQPQHF
TRBV19	-	-	TRBJ1-5	TGTGCCAGTAGTATAGATCTGGAACTGAATCAGCCCCAGCATTTT	CASSIDLELNQPQHF
TRBV6-1	-	-	TRBJ1-2	TGTGCCAGCGCTCAGGGGCCGGCTAACTATGGCTACACCTTC	CASAQGPANYGYTF
TRBV18	once	TRBD1	TRBJ1-6	TGTGCCAGCTCTCAGGACGTCGGACAGGATTATTCACCCCTCCACTTT	CASSQDVGQDYSPLHF
TRBV23-1	-	TRBD1	TRBJ1-4	TGCGCCAGCAGTCAAAAACAGGGGACCCGGACGATAAATGAAAAACTGTTTTTT	CASSQKQGTRTINEKLFF
TRBV19	-	-	TRBJ2-7	TGTGCCAGCTCTTCCGGCGGAGCCGACTCCTACGAGCAGTACTTC	CASSSGGADSYEQYF
TRBV2	-	-	TRBJ1-5	TGTGCCAGCAGTGGGCTGGTGGCGCCTGCCGGTCAGCCCCAGCATTTT	CASSGLVAPAGQPQHF
TRBV5-4	-	TRBD1	TRBJ1-1	TGTGCCAGCAGCTTGGGTACGGACAGGAATGAAGCTTTCTTT	CASSLGTDRNEAFF